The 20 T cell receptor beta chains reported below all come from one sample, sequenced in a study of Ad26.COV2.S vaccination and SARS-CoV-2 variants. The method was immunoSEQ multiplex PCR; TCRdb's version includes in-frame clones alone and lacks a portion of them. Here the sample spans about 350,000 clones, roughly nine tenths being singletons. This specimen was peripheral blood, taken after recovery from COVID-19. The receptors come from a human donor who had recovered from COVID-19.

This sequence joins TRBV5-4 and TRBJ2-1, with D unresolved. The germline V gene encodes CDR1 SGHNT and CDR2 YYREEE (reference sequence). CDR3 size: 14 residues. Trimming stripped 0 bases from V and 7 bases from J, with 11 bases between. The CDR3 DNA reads TGTGCCAGCAGCTTGGTTGCTGGGGATAATGAGCAGTTCTTC. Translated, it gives CASSLVAGDNEQFF.

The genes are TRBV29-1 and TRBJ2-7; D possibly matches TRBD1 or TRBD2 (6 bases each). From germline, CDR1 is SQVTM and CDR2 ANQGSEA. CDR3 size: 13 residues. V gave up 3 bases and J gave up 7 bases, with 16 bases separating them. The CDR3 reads CSVDVGGSSEQYF. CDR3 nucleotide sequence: TGCAGCGTTGATGTGGGGGGCTCAAGTGAGCAGTACTTC.

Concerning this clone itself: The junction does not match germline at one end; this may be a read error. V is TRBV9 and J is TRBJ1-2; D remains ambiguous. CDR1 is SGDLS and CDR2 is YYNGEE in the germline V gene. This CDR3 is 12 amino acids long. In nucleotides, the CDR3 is TGTGCCAGCAGCGTAGCTAAATATGGCTACACCTTC. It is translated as CASSVAKYGYTF.

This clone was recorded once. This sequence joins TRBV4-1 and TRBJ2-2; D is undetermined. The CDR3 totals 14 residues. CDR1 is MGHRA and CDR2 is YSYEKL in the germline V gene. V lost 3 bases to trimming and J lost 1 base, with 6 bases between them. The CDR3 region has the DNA TGCGCCAGCAGCCAGAGGAGGAACACCGGGGAGCTGTTTTTT. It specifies CASSQRRNTGELFF.

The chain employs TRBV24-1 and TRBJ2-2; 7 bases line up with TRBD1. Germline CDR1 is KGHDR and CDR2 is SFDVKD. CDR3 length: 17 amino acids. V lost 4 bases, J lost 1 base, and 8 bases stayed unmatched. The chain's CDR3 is CATSDATGIWNTGELFF. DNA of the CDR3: TGTGCCACCAGTGACGCGACAGGGATATGGAACACCGGGGAGCTGTTTTTT.

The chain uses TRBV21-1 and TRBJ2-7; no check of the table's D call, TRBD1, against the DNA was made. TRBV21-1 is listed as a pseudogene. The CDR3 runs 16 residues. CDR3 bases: TGTGCCAGCAGCAAAGGGTCAGGGGGCGTAGACTACGAGCAGTACTTC. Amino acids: CASSKGSGGVDYEQYF.

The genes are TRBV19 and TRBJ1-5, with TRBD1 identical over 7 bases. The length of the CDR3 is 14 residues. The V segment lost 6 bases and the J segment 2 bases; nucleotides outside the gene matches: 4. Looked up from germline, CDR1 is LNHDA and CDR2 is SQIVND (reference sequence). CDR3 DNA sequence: TGTGCCAGTAGCAGACAGGGAGGCAATCAGCCCCAGCATTTT. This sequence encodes CASSRQGGNQPQHF.

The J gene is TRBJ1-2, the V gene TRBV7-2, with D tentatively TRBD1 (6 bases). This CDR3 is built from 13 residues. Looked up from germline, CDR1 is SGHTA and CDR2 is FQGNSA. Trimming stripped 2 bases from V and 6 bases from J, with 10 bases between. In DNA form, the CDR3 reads TGTGCCAGCAGCTTATCGGGGGCAAATGGCTACACCTTC. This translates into CASSLSGANGYTF.

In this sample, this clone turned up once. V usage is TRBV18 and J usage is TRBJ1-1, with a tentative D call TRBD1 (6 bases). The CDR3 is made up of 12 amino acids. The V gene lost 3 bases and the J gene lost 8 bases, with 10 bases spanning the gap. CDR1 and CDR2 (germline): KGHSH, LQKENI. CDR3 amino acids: CASSPADREAFF. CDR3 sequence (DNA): TGTGCCAGCTCACCTGCAGACAGGGAAGCTTTCTTT.

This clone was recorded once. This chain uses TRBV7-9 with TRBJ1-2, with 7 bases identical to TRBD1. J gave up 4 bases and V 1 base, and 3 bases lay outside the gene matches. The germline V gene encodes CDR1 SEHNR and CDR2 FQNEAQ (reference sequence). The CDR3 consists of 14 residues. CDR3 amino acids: CASSLEGAAYGYTF. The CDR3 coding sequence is TGTGCCAGCAGCTTAGAGGGGGCGGCCTATGGCTACACCTTC.

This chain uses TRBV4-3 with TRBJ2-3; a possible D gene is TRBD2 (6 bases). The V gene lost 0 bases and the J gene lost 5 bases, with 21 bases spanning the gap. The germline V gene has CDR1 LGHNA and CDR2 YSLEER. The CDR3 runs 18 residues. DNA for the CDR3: TGCGCCAGCAGCCAAGATTTTTTGGGCGGGGCCAGGCGAGATACGCAGTATTTT. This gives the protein CASSQDFLGGARRDTQYF.

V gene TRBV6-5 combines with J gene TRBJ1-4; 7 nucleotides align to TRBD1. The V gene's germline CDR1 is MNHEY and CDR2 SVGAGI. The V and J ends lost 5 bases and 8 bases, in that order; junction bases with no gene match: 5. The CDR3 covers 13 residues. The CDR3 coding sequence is TGTGCCAGCAGTCCCATGACAGGGGAAAAACTGTTTTTT. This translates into CASSPMTGEKLFF.

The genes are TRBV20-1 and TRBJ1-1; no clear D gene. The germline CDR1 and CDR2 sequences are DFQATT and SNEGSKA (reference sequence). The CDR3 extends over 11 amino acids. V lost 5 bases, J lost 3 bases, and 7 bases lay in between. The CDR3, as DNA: TGCAGTGCTCCTTCGGACACTGAAGCTTTCTTT. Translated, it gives CSAPSDTEAFF.

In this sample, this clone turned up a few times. CDR3 nucleotides: TGTGCCAGCCAGGGTTTCTACGAGCAGTACTTC. Amino acids: CASQGFYEQYF. The gene calls are TRBV2 and TRBJ2-7; D perhaps matches TRBD1 (5 bases). The V and J ends lost 8 bases and 3 bases respectively, with 8 bases between them. Per germline, CDR1 SNHLY and CDR2 FYNNEI. The CDR3 contains 11 residues. Variable domain in full (rest from reference TRBV2 and TRBJ2-7): EPEVTQTPSHQVTQMGQEVILRCVPISNHLYFYWYRQILGQKVEFLVSFYNNEISEKSEIFDDQFSVERPDGSNFTLKIRSTKLEDSAMYFCASQGFYEQYFGPGTRLTVT.

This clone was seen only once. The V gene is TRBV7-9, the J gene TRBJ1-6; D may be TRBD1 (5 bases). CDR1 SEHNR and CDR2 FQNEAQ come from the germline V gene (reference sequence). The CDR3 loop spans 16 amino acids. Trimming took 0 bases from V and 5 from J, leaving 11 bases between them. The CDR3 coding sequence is TGTGCCAGCAGCTTAGCCGCAGGGATCAATAATTCACCCCTCCACTTT. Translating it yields CASSLAAGINNSPLHF. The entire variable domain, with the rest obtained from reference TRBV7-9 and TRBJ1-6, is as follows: DTGVSQNPRHKITKRGQNVTFRCDPISEHNRLYWYRQTLGQGPEFLTYFQNEAQLEKSRLLSDRFSAERPKGSFSTLEIQRTEQGDSAMYLCASSLAAGINNSPLHFGNGTRLTVT.

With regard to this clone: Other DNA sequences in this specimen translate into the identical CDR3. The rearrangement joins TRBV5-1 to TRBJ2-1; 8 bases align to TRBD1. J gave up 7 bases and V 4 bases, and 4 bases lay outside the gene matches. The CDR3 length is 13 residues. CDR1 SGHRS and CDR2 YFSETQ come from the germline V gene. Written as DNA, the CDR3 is TGCGCCAGCAGCCCGGACAGGGTAAATGAGCAGTTCTTC. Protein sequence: CASSPDRVNEQFF.

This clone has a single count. The CDR3 region has the DNA TGTGCCAGCAGCTCCTCTGGCCCGATGGACAGTTTTTTTAGGGGCTACACCTTC. This encodes CASSSSGPMDSFFRGYTF. The V gene is TRBV7-2, the J gene TRBJ1-2, with D possibly being TRBD1 (6 bases). The CDR3 runs 18 residues. CDR1 and CDR2 (germline): SGHTA, FQGNSA. Trimming took off 4 bases at V and 8 bases at J, with 29 bases between the two ends.

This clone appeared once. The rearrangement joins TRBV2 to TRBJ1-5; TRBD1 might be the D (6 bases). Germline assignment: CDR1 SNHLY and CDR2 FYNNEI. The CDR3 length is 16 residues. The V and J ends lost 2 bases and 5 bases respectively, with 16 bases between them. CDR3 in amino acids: CASSETGWERHQPQHF. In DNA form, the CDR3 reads TGTGCCAGCAGTGAAACAGGGTGGGAAAGACATCAGCCCCAGCATTTT.

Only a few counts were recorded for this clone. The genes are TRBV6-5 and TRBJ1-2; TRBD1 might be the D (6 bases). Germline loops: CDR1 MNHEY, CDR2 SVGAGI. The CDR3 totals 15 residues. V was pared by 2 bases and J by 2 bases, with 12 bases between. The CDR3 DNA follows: TGTGCCAGCAGTTACGACCGGGACATAAACTATGGCTACACCTTC. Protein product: CASSYDRDINYGYTF.

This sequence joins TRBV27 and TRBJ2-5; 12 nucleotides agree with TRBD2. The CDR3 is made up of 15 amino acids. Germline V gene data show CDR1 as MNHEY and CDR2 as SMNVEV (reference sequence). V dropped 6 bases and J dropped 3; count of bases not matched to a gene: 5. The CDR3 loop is CASRSRLAGEETQYF. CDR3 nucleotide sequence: TGTGCCAGCAGATCCAGACTAGCGGGGGAAGAGACCCAGTACTTC.